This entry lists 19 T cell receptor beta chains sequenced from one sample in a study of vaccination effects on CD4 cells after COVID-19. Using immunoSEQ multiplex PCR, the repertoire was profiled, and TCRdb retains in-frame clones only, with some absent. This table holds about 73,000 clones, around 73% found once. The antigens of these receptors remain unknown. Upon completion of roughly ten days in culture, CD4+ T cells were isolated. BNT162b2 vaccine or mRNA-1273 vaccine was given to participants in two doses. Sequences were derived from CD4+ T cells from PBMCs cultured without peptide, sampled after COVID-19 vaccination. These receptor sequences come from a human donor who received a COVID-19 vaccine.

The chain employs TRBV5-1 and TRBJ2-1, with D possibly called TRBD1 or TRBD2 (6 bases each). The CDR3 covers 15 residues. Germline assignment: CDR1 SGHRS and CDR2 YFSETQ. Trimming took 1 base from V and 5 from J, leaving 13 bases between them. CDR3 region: CASSLPGALNNEQFF. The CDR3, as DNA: TGCGCCAGCAGCTTGCCGGGGGCCCTTAACAATGAGCAGTTCTTC. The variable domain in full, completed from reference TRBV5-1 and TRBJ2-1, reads KAGVTQTPRYLIKTRGQQVTLSCSPISGHRSVSWYQQTPGQGLQFLFEYFSETQRNKGNFPGRFSGRQFSNSRSEMNVSTLELGDSALYLCASSLPGALNNEQFFGPGTRLTVL.

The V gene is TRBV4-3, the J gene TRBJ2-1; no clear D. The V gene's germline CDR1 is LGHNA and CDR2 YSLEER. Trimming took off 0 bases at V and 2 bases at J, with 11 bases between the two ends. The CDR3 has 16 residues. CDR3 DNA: TGCGCCAGCAGCCAAGATCACGGGTTAGCCTACAATGAGCAGTTCTTC. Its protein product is CASSQDHGLAYNEQFF.

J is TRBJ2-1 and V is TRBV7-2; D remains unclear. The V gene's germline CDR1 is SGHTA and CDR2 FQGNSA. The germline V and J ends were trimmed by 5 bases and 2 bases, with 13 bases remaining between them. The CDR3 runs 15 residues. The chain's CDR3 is CASSPLSSAYNEQFF. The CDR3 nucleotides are TGTGCCAGCAGCCCGTTGAGTTCGGCCTACAATGAGCAGTTCTTC.

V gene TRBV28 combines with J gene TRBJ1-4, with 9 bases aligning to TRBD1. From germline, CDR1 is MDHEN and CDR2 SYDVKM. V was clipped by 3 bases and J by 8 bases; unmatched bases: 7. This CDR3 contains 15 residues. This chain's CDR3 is CASSFTGGAGEKLFF. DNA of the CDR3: TGTGCCAGCAGTTTTACAGGGGGCGCGGGAGAAAAACTGTTTTTT.

CDR3 coding DNA: TGTGCCAGCAGCCCGACTTCGGCTAGAAGGGACACCGGGGAGCTGTTTTTT. Its protein product is CASSPTSARRDTGELFF. This chain links TRBV7-3 with TRBJ2-2; D not certain. Germline V CDR1 and CDR2: SGHTA, FQGTGA. The CDR3 runs 17 residues. V gave up 5 bases and J gave up 3 bases, with 19 bases separating them.

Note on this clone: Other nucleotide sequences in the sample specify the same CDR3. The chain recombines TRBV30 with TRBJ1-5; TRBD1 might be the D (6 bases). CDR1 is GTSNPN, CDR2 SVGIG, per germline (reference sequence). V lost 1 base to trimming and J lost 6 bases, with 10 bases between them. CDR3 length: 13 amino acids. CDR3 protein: CAWSDKGGQPQHF. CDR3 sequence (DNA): TGTGCCTGGAGTGACAAAGGGGGTCAGCCCCAGCATTTT.

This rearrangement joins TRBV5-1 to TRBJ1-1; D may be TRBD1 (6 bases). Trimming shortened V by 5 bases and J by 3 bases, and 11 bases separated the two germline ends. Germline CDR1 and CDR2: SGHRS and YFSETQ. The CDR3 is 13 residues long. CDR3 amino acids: CASSRGADTEAFF. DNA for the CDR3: TGCGCCAGCAGTCGGGGGGCGGACACTGAAGCTTTCTTT.

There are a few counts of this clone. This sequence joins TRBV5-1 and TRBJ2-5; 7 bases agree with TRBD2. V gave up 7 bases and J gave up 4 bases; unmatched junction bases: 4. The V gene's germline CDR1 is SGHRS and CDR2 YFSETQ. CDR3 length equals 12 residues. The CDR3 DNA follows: TGCGCCAGCCGGCCGGGAGGAGAGACCCAGTACTTC. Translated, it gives CASRPGGETQYF.

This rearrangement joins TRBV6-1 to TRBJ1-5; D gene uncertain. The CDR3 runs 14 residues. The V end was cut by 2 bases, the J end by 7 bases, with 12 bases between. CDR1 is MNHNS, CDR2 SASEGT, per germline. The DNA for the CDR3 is TGTGCCAGCAGTGAATATGTTGGGAACCAGCCCCAGCATTTT. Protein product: CASSEYVGNQPQHF.

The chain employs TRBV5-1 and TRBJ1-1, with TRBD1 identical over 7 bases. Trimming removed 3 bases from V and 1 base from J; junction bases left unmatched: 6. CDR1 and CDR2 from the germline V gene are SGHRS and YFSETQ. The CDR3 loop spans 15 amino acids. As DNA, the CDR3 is TGCGCCAGCAGCTGGCAGGGGGGGCCGAACACTGAAGCTTTCTTT. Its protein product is CASSWQGGPNTEAFF.

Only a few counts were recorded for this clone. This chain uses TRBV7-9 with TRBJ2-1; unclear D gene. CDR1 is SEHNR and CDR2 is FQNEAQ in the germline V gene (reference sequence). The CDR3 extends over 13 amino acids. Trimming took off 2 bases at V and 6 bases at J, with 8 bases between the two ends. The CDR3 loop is CASSLRQINEQFF. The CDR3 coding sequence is TGTGCCAGCAGCTTACGGCAGATCAATGAGCAGTTCTTC.

The CDR3 DNA reads TGTGCCACCAGTGATTTCCCGGGACCAAAGAACACCGGGGAGCTGTTTTTT. Translating gives CATSDFPGPKNTGELFF. This chain joins TRBV24-1 and TRBJ2-2; D is perhaps TRBD1 or TRBD2 (5 bases each). The CDR3 runs to 17 residues. Germline values: CDR1 KGHDR, CDR2 SFDVKD. Trimming removed 1 base from V and 1 base from J, with 12 bases in between.

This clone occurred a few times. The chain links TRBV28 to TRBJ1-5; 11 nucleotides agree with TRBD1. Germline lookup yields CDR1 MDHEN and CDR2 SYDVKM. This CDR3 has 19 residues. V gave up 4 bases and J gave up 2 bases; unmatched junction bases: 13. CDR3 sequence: CASSSTGTGGYRGNQPQHF. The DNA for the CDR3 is TGTGCCAGCAGTTCAACCGGGACAGGGGGATATAGGGGCAATCAGCCCCAGCATTTT.

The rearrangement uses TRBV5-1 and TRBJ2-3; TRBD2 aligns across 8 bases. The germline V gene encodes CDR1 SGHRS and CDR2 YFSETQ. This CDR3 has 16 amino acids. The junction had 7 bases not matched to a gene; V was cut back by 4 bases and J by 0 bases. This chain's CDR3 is CASSGGGSPSTDTQYF. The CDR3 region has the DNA TGCGCCAGCAGCGGCGGGGGGAGCCCTAGCACAGATACGCAGTATTTT.

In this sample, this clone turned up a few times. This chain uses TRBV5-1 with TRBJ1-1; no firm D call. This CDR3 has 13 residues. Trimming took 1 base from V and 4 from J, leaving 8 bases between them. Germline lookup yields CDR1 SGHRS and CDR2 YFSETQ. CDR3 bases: TGCGCCAGCAGCTTGATAACGGTCACTGAAGCTTTCTTT. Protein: CASSLITVTEAFF.

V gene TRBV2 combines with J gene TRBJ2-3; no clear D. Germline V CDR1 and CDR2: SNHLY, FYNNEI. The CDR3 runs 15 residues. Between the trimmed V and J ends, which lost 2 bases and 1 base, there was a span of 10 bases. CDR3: CASSESPPGTDTQYF. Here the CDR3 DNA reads TGTGCCAGCAGTGAAAGCCCACCCGGCACAGATACGCAGTATTTT. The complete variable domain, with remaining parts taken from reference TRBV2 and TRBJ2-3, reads EPEVTQTPSHQVTQMGQEVILRCVPISNHLYFYWYRQILGQKVEFLVSFYNNEISEKSEIFDDQFSVERPDGSNFTLKIRSTKLEDSAMYFCASSESPPGTDTQYFGPGTRLTVL.

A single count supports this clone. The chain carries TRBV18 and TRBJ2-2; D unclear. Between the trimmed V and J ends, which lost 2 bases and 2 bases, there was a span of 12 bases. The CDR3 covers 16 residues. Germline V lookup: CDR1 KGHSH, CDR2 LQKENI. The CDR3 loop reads CASSPSLSPNTGELFF. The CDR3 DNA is TGTGCCAGCTCACCAAGTTTGTCCCCCAACACCGGGGAGCTGTTTTTT.

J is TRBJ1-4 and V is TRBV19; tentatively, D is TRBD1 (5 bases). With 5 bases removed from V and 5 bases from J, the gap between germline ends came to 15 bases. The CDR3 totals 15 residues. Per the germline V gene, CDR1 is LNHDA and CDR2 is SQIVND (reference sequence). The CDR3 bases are TGTGCCAGTAGTGACCAGGGTAATTCCAATGAAAAACTGTTTTTT. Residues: CASSDQGNSNEKLFF.

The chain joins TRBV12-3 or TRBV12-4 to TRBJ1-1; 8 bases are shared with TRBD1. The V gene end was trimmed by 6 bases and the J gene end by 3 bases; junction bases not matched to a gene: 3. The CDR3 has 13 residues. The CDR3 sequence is CASRTGADTEAFF. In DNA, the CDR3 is TGTGCCAGCAGGACAGGGGCAGACACTGAAGCTTTCTTT.